This T cell receptor beta chain was recorded in a study of blood T cell repertoires in COVID-19. Clones were sequenced by immunoSEQ multiplex PCR, and TCRdb holds only the in-frame ones, with some missing. This sample has about 150,000 clones, with approximately 80% found just once. V shed 3 bases, J shed 2 bases, and the junction held 0 bases outside the gene matches. The germline CDR1 and CDR2 sequences are SEHNR and FQNEAQ (reference sequence). The CDR3 consists of 14 residues. About this clone: The sample carries other DNA sequences with the same CDR3.

The receptor was isolated from a man in his 60s with acute or convalescent COVID-19. The source material was peripheral blood. The chain couples TRBV7-9 to TRBJ2-2; TRBD2 aligns across 7 bases. CDR3 residues: CASSLGLNTGELFF. The CDR3 coding sequence is TGTGCCAGCAGCTTGGGACTAAACACCGGGGAGCTGTTTTTT.